This T cell receptor beta chain is drawn from a study of early T cells in non-severe SARS-CoV-2 infection. About the research overall: Sequencing targeted bulk RNA from unsorted whole blood, leaving chains unpaired. The study, taken as a whole, reports: VDJdb matching favored anti-spike CD8 responses, missing private and CD4 specificities.

The CDR3 spans 17 residues. Trimming removed 5 bases from V and 3 bases from J; junction bases left unmatched: 14. CDR1 SGHTA and CDR2 FQGNSA come from the germline V gene. Only a few counts were recorded for this clonotype. Its antigen is not known. Unique molecular identifiers tagged individual cDNA molecules. One entry per CDR3 protein, called by TCRdb with MiXCR from the 5' RACE reads. The table lists about 63,000 distinct CDR3 sequences, approximately 13% of them singletons, with about 4.4% in the top ten. The rearrangement uses TRBV7-2 and TRBJ1-2, with 8 bases lining up with TRBD1. The clonotype originates from an adult who was a healthcare worker with PCR-confirmed SARS-CoV-2 infection or an uninfected control (not recorded which). The material sequenced was whole blood. CDR3 nucleotide sequence: TGTGCCAGCAGCAAAGGGGCAGGGGGCCCCCCCTACTATGGCTACACCTTC. Translated: CASSKGAGGPPYYGYTF.